This T cell receptor beta chain was observed in a study of blood T cell repertoires in COVID-19. V lost 8 bases and J 6 bases, leaving 7 bases between the germline ends. There are 10 residues in the CDR3. Germline CDR1 and CDR2: LGHNT and FRNRAP. Study processing details: Amplifying reference gene primers gave estimates of nucleated cell counts. Using immunoSEQ multiplex PCR, the repertoire was profiled, and TCRdb retains in-frame clones only, with some absent. V, J and clone size are taken as reported in that table, and D and trimming were inferred from the DNA itself. The table includes roughly 230,000 clones, 92% detected once.

The sequencing input was peripheral blood. V is TRBV12-5 and J is TRBJ1-2; unclear D gene. This receptor was identified in a man between 25 and 39 years old with COVID-19, enrolled during active disease. Here the CDR3 reads CASTRDGYTF. CDR3 DNA: TGTGCTAGTACGAGGGATGGCTACACCTTC.